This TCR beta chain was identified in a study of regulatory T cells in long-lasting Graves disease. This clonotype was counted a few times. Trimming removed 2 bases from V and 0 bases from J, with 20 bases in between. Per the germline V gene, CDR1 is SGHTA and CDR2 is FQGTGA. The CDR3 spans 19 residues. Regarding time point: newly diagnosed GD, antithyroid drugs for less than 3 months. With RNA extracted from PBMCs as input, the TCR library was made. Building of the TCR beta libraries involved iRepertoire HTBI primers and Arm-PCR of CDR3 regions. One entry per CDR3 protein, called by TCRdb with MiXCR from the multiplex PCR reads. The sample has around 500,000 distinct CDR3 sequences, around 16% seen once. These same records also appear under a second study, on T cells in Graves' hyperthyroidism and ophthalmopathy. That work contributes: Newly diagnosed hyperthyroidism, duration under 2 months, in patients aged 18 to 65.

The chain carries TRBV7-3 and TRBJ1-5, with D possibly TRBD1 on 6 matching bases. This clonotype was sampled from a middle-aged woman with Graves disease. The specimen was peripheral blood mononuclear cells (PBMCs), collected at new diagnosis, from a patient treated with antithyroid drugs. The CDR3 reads CASSLLRGPGTDSNQPQHF. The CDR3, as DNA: TGTGCCAGCAGCTTATTGCGGGGGCCGGGGACGGATAGCAATCAGCCCCAGCATTTT.